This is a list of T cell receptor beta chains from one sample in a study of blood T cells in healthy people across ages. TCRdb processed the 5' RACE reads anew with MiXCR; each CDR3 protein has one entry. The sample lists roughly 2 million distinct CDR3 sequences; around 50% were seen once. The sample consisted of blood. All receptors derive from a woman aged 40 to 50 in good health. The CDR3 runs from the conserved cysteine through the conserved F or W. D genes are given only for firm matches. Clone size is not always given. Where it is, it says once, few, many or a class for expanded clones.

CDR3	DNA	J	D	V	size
CASSLGGQNNQPQHF	TGTGCCAGCAGCTTAGGGGGACAGAACAATCAGCCCCAGCATTTT	TRBJ1-5	TRBD1	TRBV7-2	-
CASSRGQGDRYTF	TGTGCCAGCTCAAGAGGACAGGGGGATCGCTACACCTTC	TRBJ1-2	TRBD1	TRBV18	-
CASSDLAGTKGQYF	TGTGCCAGCAGCGACTTGGCGGGGACAAAGGGGCAGTATTTT	TRBJ2-3	-	TRBV5-5	-
CATSEGDRAVSDTQYF	TGTGCCACCAGTGAGGGAGACAGGGCCGTTTCAGATACGCAGTATTTT	TRBJ2-3	TRBD1	TRBV24-1	-
CSVVGRVEAEAFF	TGCAGCGTTGTGGGCAGGGTGGAGGCTGAAGCTTTCTTT	TRBJ1-1	-	TRBV29-1	-
CASSLGREREQFF	TGCGCCAGCAGCTTGGGGCGGGAGCGTGAGCAGTTCTTC	TRBJ2-1	TRBD2	TRBV5-1	-
CASSTRTGTGYNEQFF	TGTGCCAGCAGCACAAGAACTGGGACAGGCTACAATGAGCAGTTCTTC	TRBJ2-1	TRBD1	TRBV7-2	-
CAIRDEGNEQFF	TGTGCCATCAGGGACGAGGGCAATGAGCAGTTCTTC	TRBJ2-1	-	TRBV10-3	-
CASSLGGTGGDTQYF	TGTGCCAGCAGTTTAGGTGGGACAGGGGGAGATACGCAGTATTTT	TRBJ2-3	TRBD1	TRBV28	-
CASSQAGSYGYTF	TGTGCCAGCAGCCAAGCGGGCAGCTATGGCTACACCTTC	TRBJ1-2	-	TRBV4-2	-
CASRKADDRGEETQYF	TGTGCCAGCAGAAAAGCCGACGACAGGGGAGAAGAGACCCAGTACTTC	TRBJ2-5	TRBD1	TRBV28	-
CASNQDLAGAYEQYF	TGTGCCAGCAACCAAGATTTGGCCGGGGCCTACGAGCAGTACTTC	TRBJ2-7	-	TRBV4-2	-
CATSDRENTDTQYF	TGTGCCACCAGTGATAGGGAGAACACAGATACGCAGTATTTT	TRBJ2-3	-	TRBV24-1	few
CASSPGTRLLPQHF	TGTGCCAGCAGTCCGGGGACGCGTCTTTTACCCCAGCATTTT	TRBJ1-5	-	TRBV12-3/TRBV12-4	once
CASRLGRGGEKLFF	TGTGCCAGCAGACTTGGTCGGGGAGGGGAAAAACTGTTTTTT	TRBJ1-4	-	TRBV7-2	-
CSASVPTGLAGGNEQFF	TGCAGTGCTAGTGTTCCCACGGGACTAGCGGGGGGCAATGAGCAGTTCTTC	TRBJ2-1	TRBD2	TRBV20-1	-
CASSLAVGQPLHF	TGTGCCAGCAGCTTAGCGGTGGGACAACCCCTCCACTTT	TRBJ1-6	-	TRBV7-2	few